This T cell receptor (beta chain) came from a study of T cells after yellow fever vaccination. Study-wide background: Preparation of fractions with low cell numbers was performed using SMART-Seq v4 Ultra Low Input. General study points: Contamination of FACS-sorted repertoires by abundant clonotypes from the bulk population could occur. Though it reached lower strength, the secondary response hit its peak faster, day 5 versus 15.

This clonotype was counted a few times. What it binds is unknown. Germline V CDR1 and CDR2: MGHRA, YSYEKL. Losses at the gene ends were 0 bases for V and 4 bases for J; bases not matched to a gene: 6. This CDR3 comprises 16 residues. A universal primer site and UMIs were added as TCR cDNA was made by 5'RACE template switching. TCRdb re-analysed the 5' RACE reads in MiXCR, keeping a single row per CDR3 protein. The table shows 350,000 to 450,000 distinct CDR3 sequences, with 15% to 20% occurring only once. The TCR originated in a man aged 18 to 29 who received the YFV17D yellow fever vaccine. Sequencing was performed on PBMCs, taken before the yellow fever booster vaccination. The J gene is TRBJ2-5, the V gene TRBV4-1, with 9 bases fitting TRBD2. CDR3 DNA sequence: TGCGCCAGCAGCCAAGATTTAGCGGGGGCGGGAGAGACCCAGTACTTC. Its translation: CASSQDLAGAGETQYF.